The entry that follows covers one TCR beta chain sequence. What it recognizes is unknown. The sample belongs to a study of T cell responses to AZD1222 COVID-19 vaccine. Per the germline V gene, CDR1 is MDHEN and CDR2 is SYDVKM. The CDR3 runs 13 residues. V lost 6 bases to trimming and J lost 5 bases, with 13 bases between them. Assay used: immunoSEQ multiplex PCR; TCRdb lists only in-frame clones, some missing. The sample includes around 150,000 clones, about 92% seen only once; the top ten take approximately 2.2%. The study's findings and limits: Donors were chiefly white British, with a greater number of females, and clonal diversity was perhaps underestimated. Repertoires were obtained only post-peak T cell response.

The chain uses TRBV28 and TRBJ2-5; TRBD2 is a possible D gene (5 bases). The specimen comprised peripheral blood, sampled on day 0 of AZD1222 vaccination. The source is an adult in good health. DNA for the CDR3: TGTGCCAGCAGCCGGCCCCGGAGGGAGACCCAGTACTTC. It is translated as CASSRPRRETQYF.